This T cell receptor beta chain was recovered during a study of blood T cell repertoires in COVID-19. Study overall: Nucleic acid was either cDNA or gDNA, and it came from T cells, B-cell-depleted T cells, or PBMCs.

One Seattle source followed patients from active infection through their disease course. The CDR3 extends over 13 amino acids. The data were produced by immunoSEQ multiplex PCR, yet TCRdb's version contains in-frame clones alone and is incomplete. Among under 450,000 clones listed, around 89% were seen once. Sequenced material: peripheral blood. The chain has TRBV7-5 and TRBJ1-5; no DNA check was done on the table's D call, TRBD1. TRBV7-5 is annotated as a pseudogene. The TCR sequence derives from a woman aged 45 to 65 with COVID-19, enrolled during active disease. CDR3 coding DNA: TGTGCCAGCAGCTTGCAGGGTCATCAGCCCCAGCATTTT. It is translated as CASSLQGHQPQHF.